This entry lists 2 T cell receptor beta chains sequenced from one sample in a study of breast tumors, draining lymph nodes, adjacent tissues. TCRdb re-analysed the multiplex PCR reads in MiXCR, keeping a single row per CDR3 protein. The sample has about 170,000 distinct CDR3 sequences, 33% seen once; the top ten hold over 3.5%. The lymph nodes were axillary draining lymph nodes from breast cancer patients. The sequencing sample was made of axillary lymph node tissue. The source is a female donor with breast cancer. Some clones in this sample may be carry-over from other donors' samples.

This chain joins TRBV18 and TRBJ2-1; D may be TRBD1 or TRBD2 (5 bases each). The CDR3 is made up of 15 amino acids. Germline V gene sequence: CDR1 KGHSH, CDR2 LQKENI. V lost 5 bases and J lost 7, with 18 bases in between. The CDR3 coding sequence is TGTGCCAGCTCATCGACTAATCAGGGTGGTAATGAGCAGTTCTTC. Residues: CASSSTNQGGNEQFF.

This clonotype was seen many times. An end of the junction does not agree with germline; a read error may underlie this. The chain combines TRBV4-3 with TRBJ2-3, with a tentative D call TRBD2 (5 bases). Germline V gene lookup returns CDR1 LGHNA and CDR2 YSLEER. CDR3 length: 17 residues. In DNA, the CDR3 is TGCGCCAGCGGCCAAGATGCGCGGGCCCCTAGCACAGATACGCAGTATTTT. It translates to CASGQDARAPSTDTQYF.